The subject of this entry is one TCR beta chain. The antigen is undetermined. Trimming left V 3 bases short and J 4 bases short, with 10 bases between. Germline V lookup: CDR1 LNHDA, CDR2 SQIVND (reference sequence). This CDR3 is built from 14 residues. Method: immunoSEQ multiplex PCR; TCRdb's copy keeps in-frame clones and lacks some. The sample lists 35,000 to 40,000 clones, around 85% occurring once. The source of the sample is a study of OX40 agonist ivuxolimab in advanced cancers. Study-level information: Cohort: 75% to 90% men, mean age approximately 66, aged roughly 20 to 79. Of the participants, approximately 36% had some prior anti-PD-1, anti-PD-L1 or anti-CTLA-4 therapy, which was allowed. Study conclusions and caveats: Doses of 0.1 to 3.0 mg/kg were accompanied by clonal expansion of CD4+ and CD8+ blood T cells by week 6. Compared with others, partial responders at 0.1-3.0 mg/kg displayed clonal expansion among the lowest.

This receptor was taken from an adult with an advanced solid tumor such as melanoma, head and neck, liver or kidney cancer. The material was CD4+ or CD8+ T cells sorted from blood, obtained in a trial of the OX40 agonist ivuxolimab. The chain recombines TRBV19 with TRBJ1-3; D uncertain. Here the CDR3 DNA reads TGTGCCAGTAGTATGGGCCAGGAGGGAAACACCATATATTTT. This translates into CASSMGQEGNTIYF.